This TCR beta chain was captured by sequencing in a study of blood T cells in healthy people across ages. Overall study results and limits: Donors of long life had a larger count of naive CD4+ cells and greater diversity than aged donors.

The germline gives CDR1 MNHEY, CDR2 SVGEGT. This CDR3 is 17 amino acids long. The trim removed 5 bases at V and 2 bases at J, leaving 11 bases unmatched. To note about this clonotype: The antigen is not known.

Next came a second PCR, run for about 6 to 12 cycles, which used a sample-barcoded 5' primer along with a J-beta primer mix. TCRdb used MiXCR to reprocess the 5' RACE reads, holding one entry per CDR3 protein. Here the sample spans 1.5 million or so distinct CDR3 sequences, approximately 40% being singletons. The authors drew 7.5 to 10 milliliters of peripheral blood from each donor. The sequenced material came from blood. The sequence derives from a young woman in good health. The rearrangement joins TRBV6-2 or TRBV6-3 to TRBJ2-3; 9 bases are shared with TRBD2. CDR3 sequence (DNA): TGTGCCAGCAGTACATCAACTGCGGGAGGGATCACAGATACGCAGTATTTT. The encoded protein is CASSTSTAGGITDTQYF.